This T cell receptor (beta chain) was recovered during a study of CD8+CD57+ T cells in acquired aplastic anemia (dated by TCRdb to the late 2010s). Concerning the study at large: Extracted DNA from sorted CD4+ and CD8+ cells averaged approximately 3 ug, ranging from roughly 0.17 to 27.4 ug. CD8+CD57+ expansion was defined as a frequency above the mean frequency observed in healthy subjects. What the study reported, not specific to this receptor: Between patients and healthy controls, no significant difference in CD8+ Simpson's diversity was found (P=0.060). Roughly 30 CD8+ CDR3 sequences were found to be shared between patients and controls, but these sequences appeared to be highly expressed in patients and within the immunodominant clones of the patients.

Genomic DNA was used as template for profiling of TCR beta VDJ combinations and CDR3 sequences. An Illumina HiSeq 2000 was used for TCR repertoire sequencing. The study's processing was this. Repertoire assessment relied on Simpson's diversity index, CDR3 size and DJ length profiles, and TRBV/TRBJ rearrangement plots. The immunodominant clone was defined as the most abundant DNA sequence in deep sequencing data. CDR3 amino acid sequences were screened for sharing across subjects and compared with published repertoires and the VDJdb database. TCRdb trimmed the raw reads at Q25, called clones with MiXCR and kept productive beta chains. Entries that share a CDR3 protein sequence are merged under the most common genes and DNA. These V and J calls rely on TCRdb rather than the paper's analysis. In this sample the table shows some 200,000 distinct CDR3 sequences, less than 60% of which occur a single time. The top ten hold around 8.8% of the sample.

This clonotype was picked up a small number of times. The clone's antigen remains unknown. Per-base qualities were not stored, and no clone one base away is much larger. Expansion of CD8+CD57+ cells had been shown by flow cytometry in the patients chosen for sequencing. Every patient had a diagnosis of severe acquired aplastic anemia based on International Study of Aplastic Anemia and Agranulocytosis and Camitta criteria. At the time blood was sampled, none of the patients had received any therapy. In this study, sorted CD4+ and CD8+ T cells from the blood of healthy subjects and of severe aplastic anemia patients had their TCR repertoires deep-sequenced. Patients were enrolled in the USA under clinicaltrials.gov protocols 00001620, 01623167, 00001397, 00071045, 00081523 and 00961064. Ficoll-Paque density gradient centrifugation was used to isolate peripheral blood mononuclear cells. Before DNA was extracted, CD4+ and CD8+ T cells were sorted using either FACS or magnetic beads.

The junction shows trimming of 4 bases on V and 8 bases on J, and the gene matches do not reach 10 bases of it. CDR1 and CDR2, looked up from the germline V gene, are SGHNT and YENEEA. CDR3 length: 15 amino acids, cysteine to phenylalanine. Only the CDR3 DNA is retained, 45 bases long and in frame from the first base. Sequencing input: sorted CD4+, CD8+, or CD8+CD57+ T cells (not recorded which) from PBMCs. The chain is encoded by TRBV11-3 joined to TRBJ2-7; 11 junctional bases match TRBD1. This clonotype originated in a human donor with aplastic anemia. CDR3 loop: CASSSPGQGDIKQYF. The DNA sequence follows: TGTGCCAGCAGCTCGCCGGGACAGGGGGACATTAAGCAGTACTTC.